These T cell receptor beta chains were read from a single sample in a study of blood T cell repertoires in COVID-19. Method: immunoSEQ multiplex PCR; TCRdb's copy keeps in-frame clones and lacks some. Seen here are 150,000 or so clones, 87% observed once, and the top ten hold about 5%. The sample was peripheral blood. The receptors originated from a human donor in a cohort sampled during active COVID-19. CDR3s include the opening cysteine and the closing phenylalanine or tryptophan. D genes are given only for firm matches. Clone size, where shown, is once, few, many, or a class for clones that have expanded.

J gene: TRBJ2-7; clone size: NA; V gene: TRBV30; D gene: NA; CDR3 length: 12; CDR3 protein: CAWSTAGEGVQF; CDR3 DNA: TGTGCCTGGAGTACCGCGGGAGAGGGGGTTCAATTC
J gene: TRBJ1-1; clone size: NA; V gene: TRBV7-9; D gene: TRBD1; CDR3 length: 14; CDR3 protein: CASSRGQGYTEAFF; CDR3 DNA: TGTGCCAGCAGCCGCGGACAGGGGTACACTGAAGCTTTCTTT
J gene: TRBJ2-2; clone size: NA; V gene: TRBV9; D gene: TRBD2; CDR3 length: 16; CDR3 protein: CASSPPLGGGTGELFF; CDR3 DNA: TGTGCCAGCAGTCCCCCCTTAGGCGGGGGCACCGGGGAGCTGTTTTTT
J gene: TRBJ1-4; clone size: NA; V gene: TRBV7-9; D gene: NA; CDR3 length: 17; CDR3 protein: CASSLDPSRDRDEKLFF; CDR3 DNA: TGTGCCAGCAGCTTAGATCCGTCTAGAGATCGAGATGAAAAACTGTTTTTT
J gene: TRBJ1-1; clone size: NA; V gene: TRBV6-2/TRBV6-3; D gene: NA; CDR3 length: 15; CDR3 protein: CASSYPRGLFTEAFF; CDR3 DNA: TGTGCCAGCAGTTATCCGAGAGGCCTTTTCACTGAAGCTTTCTTT
J gene: TRBJ1-2; clone size: NA; V gene: TRBV6-4; D gene: NA; CDR3 length: 13; CDR3 protein: CASSDSTGWGYTF; CDR3 DNA: TGTGCCAGCAGTGACTCCACGGGTTGGGGCTACACCTTC
J gene: TRBJ1-1; clone size: NA; V gene: TRBV28; D gene: TRBD1; CDR3 length: 14; CDR3 protein: CASSQTGVITEAFF; CDR3 DNA: TGTGCCAGCAGTCAGACAGGGGTGATCACTGAAGCTTTCTTT
J gene: TRBJ2-7; clone size: NA; V gene: TRBV5-1; D gene: TRBD2; CDR3 length: 13; CDR3 protein: CASSSGLAYEQYF; CDR3 DNA: TGCGCCAGCAGCTCAGGACTAGCCTACGAGCAGTACTTC
J gene: TRBJ2-7; clone size: NA; V gene: TRBV3-1/TRBV3-2; D gene: TRBD2; CDR3 length: 15; CDR3 protein: CASSPSSGRAREQYF; CDR3 DNA: TGTGCCAGCAGCCCCTCGAGCGGGAGGGCCAGGGAGCAGTACTTC
J gene: TRBJ2-5; clone size: once; V gene: TRBV11-3; D gene: TRBD2; CDR3 length: 16; CDR3 protein: CASSLGGGGHLGTQYF; CDR3 DNA: TGTGCCAGCAGCTTAGGTGGCGGGGGTCATCTGGGGACCCAGTACTTC
J gene: TRBJ1-1; clone size: NA; V gene: TRBV5-1; D gene: NA; CDR3 length: 14; CDR3 protein: CASSSMARDTEAFF; CDR3 DNA: TGCGCCAGCAGCTCCATGGCACGGGACACTGAAGCTTTCTTT
J gene: TRBJ2-3; clone size: NA; V gene: TRBV18; D gene: TRBD2; CDR3 length: 14; CDR3 protein: CASSRGLSTDTQYF; CDR3 DNA: TGTGCCAGCTCACGGGGACTATCCACAGATACGCAGTATTTT
J gene: TRBJ2-7; clone size: NA; V gene: TRBV6-2/TRBV6-3; D gene: TRBD1; CDR3 length: 14; CDR3 protein: CASSYGQGAYEQYF; CDR3 DNA: TGTGCCAGCAGTTACGGACAGGGGGCCTACGAGCAGTACTTC
J gene: TRBJ1-2; clone size: NA; V gene: TRBV5-4; D gene: TRBD1; CDR3 length: 12; CDR3 protein: CASSLRQGKVSF; CDR3 DNA: TGTGCCAGCAGCTTGAGACAGGGAAAAGTCTCCTTC
J gene: TRBJ1-5; clone size: once; V gene: TRBV4-2; D gene: TRBD1; CDR3 length: 15; CDR3 protein: CASSQEDRGLQPQHF; CDR3 DNA: TGTGCCAGCAGCCAAGAGGACAGGGGGCTTCAGCCCCAGCATTTT
J gene: TRBJ1-2; clone size: NA; V gene: TRBV7-9; D gene: NA; CDR3 length: 13; CDR3 protein: CASSLDDIYGYTF; CDR3 DNA: TGTGCCAGCAGCTTAGACGACATTTACGGCTACACCTTC
J gene: TRBJ1-5; clone size: NA; V gene: TRBV2; D gene: NA; CDR3 length: 14; CDR3 protein: CASSEIAGNQPQHF; CDR3 DNA: TGTGCCAGCAGTGAAATTGCGGGGAATCAGCCCCAGCATTTT
J gene: TRBJ2-1; clone size: NA; V gene: TRBV9; D gene: NA; CDR3 length: 11; CDR3 protein: CASSALNEQFF; CDR3 DNA: TGTGCCAGCAGCGCCCTTAATGAGCAGTTCTTC
J gene: TRBJ2-1; clone size: NA; V gene: TRBV28; D gene: NA; CDR3 length: 15; CDR3 protein: CASSTPPGSYNEQFF; CDR3 DNA: TGTGCCAGCAGTACTCCCCCGGGGTCCTACAATGAGCAGTTCTTC
J gene: TRBJ2-3; clone size: NA; V gene: TRBV28; D gene: NA; CDR3 length: 15; CDR3 protein: CASSSPLPGEVAQYF; CDR3 DNA: TGTGCCAGCAGTTCCCCCCTGCCCGGGGAGGTTGCGCAGTATTTT
J gene: TRBJ1-4; clone size: NA; V gene: TRBV5-1; D gene: NA; CDR3 length: 15; CDR3 protein: CASSTGVPTNEKLFF; CDR3 DNA: TGCGCCAGCAGTACGGGGGTCCCAACTAATGAAAAACTGTTTTTT
J gene: TRBJ2-7; clone size: NA; V gene: TRBV27; D gene: NA; CDR3 length: 12; CDR3 protein: CASGHRAYEQYF; CDR3 DNA: TGTGCCAGCGGCCACAGGGCCTACGAGCAGTACTTC
J gene: TRBJ2-3; clone size: NA; V gene: TRBV19; D gene: NA; CDR3 length: 13; CDR3 protein: CASRGFDGGTQYF; CDR3 DNA: TGTGCCAGTAGAGGATTTGACGGAGGTACGCAGTATTTT
J gene: TRBJ2-3; clone size: NA; V gene: TRBV7-2; D gene: NA; CDR3 length: 16; CDR3 protein: CASSPSLATSTDTQYF; CDR3 DNA: TGTGCCAGCAGCCCGTCACTAGCAACTAGCACAGATACGCAGTATTTT
J gene: TRBJ1-2; clone size: NA; V gene: TRBV3-1/TRBV3-2; D gene: NA; CDR3 length: 18; CDR3 protein: CASSQDLGSGGHNYGYTF; CDR3 DNA: TGTGCCAGCAGCCAAGATCTCGGTTCGGGGGGCCATAACTATGGCTACACCTTC
J gene: TRBJ2-7; clone size: NA; V gene: TRBV5-6; D gene: NA; CDR3 length: 12; CDR3 protein: CASSLGSGEQYF; CDR3 DNA: TGTGCCAGCAGCTTGGGTAGCGGCGAGCAGTACTTC
J gene: TRBJ2-1; clone size: NA; V gene: TRBV30; D gene: TRBD2; CDR3 length: 13; CDR3 protein: CAWGLAGGLEQFF; CDR3 DNA: TGTGCCTGGGGACTAGCGGGGGGACTTGAGCAGTTCTTC
J gene: TRBJ2-3; clone size: NA; V gene: TRBV18; D gene: TRBD2; CDR3 length: 15; CDR3 protein: CASSWGSGGTDTQYF; CDR3 DNA: TGTGCCAGCTCATGGGGAAGCGGGGGCACAGATACGCAGTATTTT
J gene: TRBJ2-4; clone size: NA; V gene: TRBV7-9; D gene: NA; CDR3 length: 12; CDR3 protein: CASSAPGNIQYF; CDR3 DNA: TGTGCCAGCAGCGCACCGGGAAACATTCAGTACTTC
J gene: TRBJ2-7; clone size: NA; V gene: TRBV27; D gene: TRBD1; CDR3 length: 14; CDR3 protein: CASSFRGQNYEQYF; CDR3 DNA: TGTGCCAGCAGTTTTAGGGGACAGAACTACGAGCAGTACTTC
J gene: TRBJ2-3; clone size: NA; V gene: TRBV4-1; D gene: NA; CDR3 length: 15; CDR3 protein: CASSLWGGATDTQYF; CDR3 DNA: TGCGCCAGCAGCCTTTGGGGTGGGGCCACAGATACGCAGTATTTT
J gene: TRBJ1-4; clone size: NA; V gene: TRBV28; D gene: NA; CDR3 length: 16; CDR3 protein: CASSLPGGSFNEKLFF; CDR3 DNA: TGTGCCAGCAGTTTACCGGGAGGGTCTTTTAATGAAAAACTGTTTTTT
J gene: TRBJ2-5; clone size: NA; V gene: TRBV20-1; D gene: TRBD2; CDR3 length: 16; CDR3 protein: CSASKAGGRAGETQYF; CDR3 DNA: TGCAGTGCTAGTAAAGCTGGCGGGAGGGCCGGTGAGACCCAGTACTTC
J gene: TRBJ1-1; clone size: once; V gene: TRBV19; D gene: TRBD1; CDR3 length: 14; CDR3 protein: CASSIGQGNTEAFF; CDR3 DNA: TGTGCCAGTAGTATAGGACAGGGAAACACTGAAGCTTTCTTT
J gene: TRBJ2-7; clone size: NA; V gene: TRBV5-1; D gene: NA; CDR3 length: 15; CDR3 protein: CASSPGHKGPYEQYF; CDR3 DNA: TGCGCCAGCAGCCCTGGACACAAAGGCCCCTACGAGCAGTACTTC
J gene: TRBJ2-1; clone size: NA; V gene: TRBV5-1; D gene: TRBD1; CDR3 length: 15; CDR3 protein: CASSFETGAYNEQFF; CDR3 DNA: TGCGCCAGCAGCTTTGAGACAGGGGCTTACAATGAGCAGTTCTTC
J gene: TRBJ2-7; clone size: NA; V gene: TRBV7-2; D gene: NA; CDR3 length: 13; CDR3 protein: CASSLAQGGQQYF; CDR3 DNA: TGTGCCAGCAGCTTAGCCCAGGGGGGACAGCAGTACTTC
J gene: TRBJ2-2; clone size: NA; V gene: TRBV5-4; D gene: NA; CDR3 length: 13; CDR3 protein: CASGTLNTGELFF; CDR3 DNA: TGTGCCAGCGGGACACTGAACACCGGGGAGCTGTTTTTT
J gene: TRBJ1-3; clone size: NA; V gene: TRBV7-9; D gene: NA; CDR3 length: 15; CDR3 protein: CASSFSVAGGNTIYF; CDR3 DNA: TGTGCCAGCAGCTTTAGTGTGGCGGGTGGAAACACCATATATTTT
J gene: TRBJ1-5; clone size: NA; V gene: TRBV28; D gene: TRBD1; CDR3 length: 17; CDR3 protein: CASSLFRDRVWGQPQHF; CDR3 DNA: TGTGCCAGCAGTTTATTCCGGGACAGGGTTTGGGGTCAGCCCCAGCATTTT
J gene: TRBJ2-7; clone size: NA; V gene: TRBV5-1; D gene: TRBD2; CDR3 length: 15; CDR3 protein: CASSLGAGGPNEQYF; CDR3 DNA: TGCGCCAGCAGCTTGGGTGCGGGGGGGCCTAACGAGCAGTACTTC
J gene: TRBJ2-2; clone size: NA; V gene: TRBV19; D gene: NA; CDR3 length: 15; CDR3 protein: CASAPTRDYPGELFF; CDR3 DNA: TGTGCCAGTGCCCCGACTAGGGATTACCCCGGGGAGCTGTTTTTT
J gene: TRBJ1-6; clone size: NA; V gene: TRBV28; D gene: NA; CDR3 length: 17; CDR3 protein: CASSSSPVGRSYSPLHF; CDR3 DNA: TGTGCCAGCAGTTCCTCGCCGGTAGGGAGGTCGTATTCACCCCTCCACTTT
J gene: TRBJ1-1; clone size: NA; V gene: TRBV11-3; D gene: NA; CDR3 length: 18; CDR3 protein: CASSLDGARTLVNTEAFF; CDR3 DNA: TGTGCCAGCAGCTTAGATGGGGCCAGGACCCTGGTTAACACTGAAGCTTTCTTT
J gene: TRBJ1-3; clone size: few; V gene: TRBV7-2; D gene: NA; CDR3 length: 15; CDR3 protein: CASSPQTDSGNTIYF; CDR3 DNA: TGTGCCAGCAGCCCACAGACAGACTCTGGAAACACCATATATTTT
J gene: TRBJ1-2; clone size: NA; V gene: TRBV6-6; D gene: NA; CDR3 length: 16; CDR3 protein: CASSPPGITGPKGYTF; CDR3 DNA: TGTGCCAGCAGTCCGCCCGGTATCACAGGGCCCAAAGGCTACACCTTC
J gene: TRBJ1-1; clone size: NA; V gene: TRBV29-1; D gene: NA; CDR3 length: 13; CDR3 protein: CSVETGQNTEAFF; CDR3 DNA: TGCAGCGTTGAAACCGGACAGAACACTGAAGCTTTCTTT
J gene: TRBJ2-7; clone size: NA; V gene: TRBV7-9; D gene: TRBD2; CDR3 length: 13; CDR3 protein: CASSRPAGGEQYF; CDR3 DNA: TGTGCCAGCAGCAGACCGGCGGGAGGCGAGCAGTACTTC
J gene: TRBJ1-2; clone size: NA; V gene: TRBV6-5; D gene: NA; CDR3 length: 14; CDR3 protein: CASSYYGRNYGYTF; CDR3 DNA: TGTGCCAGCAGTTACTACGGCAGGAACTATGGCTACACCTTC
J gene: TRBJ2-4; clone size: NA; V gene: TRBV19; D gene: TRBD1; CDR3 length: 17; CDR3 protein: CASSIQDRPLAKNIQYF; CDR3 DNA: TGTGCCAGTAGTATTCAGGACAGGCCGCTAGCCAAAAACATTCAGTACTTC
J gene: TRBJ1-2; clone size: NA; V gene: TRBV27; D gene: NA; CDR3 length: 15; CDR3 protein: CASSNAGRANYGYTF; CDR3 DNA: TGTGCCAGCAGTAATGCAGGAAGAGCTAACTATGGCTACACCTTC
J gene: TRBJ1-1; clone size: NA; V gene: TRBV27; D gene: TRBD1; CDR3 length: 13; CDR3 protein: CASGGTGWTEAFF; CDR3 DNA: TGTGCCAGCGGGGGGACAGGGTGGACTGAAGCTTTCTTT
J gene: TRBJ2-5; clone size: NA; V gene: TRBV2; D gene: NA; CDR3 length: 13; CDR3 protein: CARGARTGETQYF; CDR3 DNA: TGTGCCAGGGGGGCGCGGACGGGGGAGACCCAGTACTTC
J gene: TRBJ2-2; clone size: NA; V gene: TRBV5-1; D gene: NA; CDR3 length: 13; CDR3 protein: CASSVYNAGELFF; CDR3 DNA: TGCGCCAGCAGCGTCTATAATGCCGGGGAGCTGTTTTTT
J gene: TRBJ2-1; clone size: NA; V gene: TRBV28; D gene: TRBD2; CDR3 length: 20; CDR3 protein: CASSEPGLAGGPGSYNEQFF; CDR3 DNA: TGTGCCAGCAGTGAGCCGGGACTAGCGGGGGGGCCGGGCTCCTACAATGAGCAGTTCTTC
J gene: TRBJ1-5; clone size: NA; V gene: TRBV7-9; D gene: TRBD1; CDR3 length: 18; CDR3 protein: CASSQADREGRGNQPQHF; CDR3 DNA: TGTGCCAGCAGCCAGGCGGACAGGGAAGGCCGTGGCAATCAGCCCCAGCATTTT
J gene: TRBJ1-4; clone size: once; V gene: TRBV28; D gene: TRBD1; CDR3 length: 16; CDR3 protein: CASSQAGQGGKEKLFF; CDR3 DNA: TGTGCCAGCAGTCAGGCCGGACAGGGGGGGAAAGAAAAACTGTTTTTT
J gene: TRBJ2-3; clone size: NA; V gene: TRBV9; D gene: NA; CDR3 length: 10; CDR3 protein: CASEADTQYF; CDR3 DNA: TGTGCCAGCGAGGCGGATACGCAGTATTTT
J gene: TRBJ2-7; clone size: NA; V gene: TRBV19; D gene: NA; CDR3 length: 15; CDR3 protein: CASSIDHGRLYEQYF; CDR3 DNA: TGTGCCAGTAGTATAGATCATGGCAGACTCTACGAGCAGTACTTC